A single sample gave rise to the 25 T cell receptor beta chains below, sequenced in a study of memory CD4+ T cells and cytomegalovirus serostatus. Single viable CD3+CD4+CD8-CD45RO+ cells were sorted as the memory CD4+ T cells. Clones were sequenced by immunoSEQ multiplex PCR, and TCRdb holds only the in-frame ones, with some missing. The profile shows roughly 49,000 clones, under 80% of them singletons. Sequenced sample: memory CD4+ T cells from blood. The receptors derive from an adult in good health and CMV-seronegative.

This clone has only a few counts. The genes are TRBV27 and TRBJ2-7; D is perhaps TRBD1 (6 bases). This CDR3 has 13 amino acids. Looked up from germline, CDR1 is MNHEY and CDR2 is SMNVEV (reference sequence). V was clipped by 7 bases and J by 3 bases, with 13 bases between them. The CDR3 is CASTGALNYEQYF. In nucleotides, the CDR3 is TGTGCCAGCACAGGGGCCTTGAACTACGAGCAGTACTTC.

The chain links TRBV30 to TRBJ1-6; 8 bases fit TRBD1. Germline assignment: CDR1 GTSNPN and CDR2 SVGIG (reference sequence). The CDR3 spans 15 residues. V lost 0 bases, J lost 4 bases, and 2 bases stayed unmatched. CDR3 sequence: CAWSVGTGYNSPLHF. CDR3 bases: TGTGCCTGGAGTGTTGGGACAGGATATAATTCACCCCTCCACTTT.

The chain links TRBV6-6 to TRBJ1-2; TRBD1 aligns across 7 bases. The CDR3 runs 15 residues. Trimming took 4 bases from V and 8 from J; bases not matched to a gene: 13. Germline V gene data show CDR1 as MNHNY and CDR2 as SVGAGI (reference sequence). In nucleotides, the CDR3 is TGTGCCAGCAGTTCCTTAAGACAGGGACGTAGGGGCTACACCTTC. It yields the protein CASSSLRQGRRGYTF.

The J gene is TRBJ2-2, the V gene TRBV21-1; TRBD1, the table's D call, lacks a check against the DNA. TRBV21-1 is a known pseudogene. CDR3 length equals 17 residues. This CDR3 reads CASSKDRNRGTSGELFF. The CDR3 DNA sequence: TGTGCCAGCAGCAAGGACCGCAATAGGGGGACCTCCGGGGAGCTGTTTTTT.

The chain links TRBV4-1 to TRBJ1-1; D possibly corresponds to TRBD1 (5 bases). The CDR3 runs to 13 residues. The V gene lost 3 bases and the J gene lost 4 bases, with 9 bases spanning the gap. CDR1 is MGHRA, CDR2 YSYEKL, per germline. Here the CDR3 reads CASSQGESTEAFF. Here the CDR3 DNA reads TGCGCCAGCAGCCAGGGGGAAAGCACTGAAGCTTTCTTT.

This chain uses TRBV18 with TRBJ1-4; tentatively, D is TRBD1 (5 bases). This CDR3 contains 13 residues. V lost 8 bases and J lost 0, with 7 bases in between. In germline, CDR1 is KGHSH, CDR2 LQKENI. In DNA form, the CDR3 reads TGTGCCAGCCGCAGGGCAACTAATGAAAAACTGTTTTTT. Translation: CASRRATNEKLFF.

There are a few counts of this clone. The CDR3 spells CAWSEGAEAFF. In DNA, the CDR3 is TGTGCCTGGAGTGAAGGGGCTGAAGCTTTCTTT. The chain carries TRBV30 and TRBJ1-1, with D possibly TRBD1 on 5 matching bases. The CDR3 spans 11 residues. Trimming removed 1 base at V and 6 bases at J, with 6 bases between. Germline assignment: CDR1 GTSNPN and CDR2 SVGIG (reference sequence).

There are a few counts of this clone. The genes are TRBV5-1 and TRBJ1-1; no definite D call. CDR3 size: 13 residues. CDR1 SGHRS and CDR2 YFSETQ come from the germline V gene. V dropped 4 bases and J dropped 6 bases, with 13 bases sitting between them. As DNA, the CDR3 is TGCGCCAGCAGCCTCGGGAGAGCGGCTGAAGCTTTCTTT. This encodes CASSLGRAAEAFF.

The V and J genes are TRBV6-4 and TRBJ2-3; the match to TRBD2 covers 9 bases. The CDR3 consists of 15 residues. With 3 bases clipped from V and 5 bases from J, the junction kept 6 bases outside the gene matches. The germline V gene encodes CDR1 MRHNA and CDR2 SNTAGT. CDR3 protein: CASSESGGSRDTQYF. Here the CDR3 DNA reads TGTGCCAGCAGTGAGAGCGGGGGGTCCCGAGATACGCAGTATTTT.

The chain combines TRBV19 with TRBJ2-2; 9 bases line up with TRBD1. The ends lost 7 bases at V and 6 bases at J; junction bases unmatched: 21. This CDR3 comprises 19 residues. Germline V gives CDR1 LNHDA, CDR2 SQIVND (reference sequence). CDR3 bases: TGTGCCAGTAAGGGACCCCCCGGGACAGGGAATTATCGATCCGGGGAGCTGTTTTTT. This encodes CASKGPPGTGNYRSGELFF.

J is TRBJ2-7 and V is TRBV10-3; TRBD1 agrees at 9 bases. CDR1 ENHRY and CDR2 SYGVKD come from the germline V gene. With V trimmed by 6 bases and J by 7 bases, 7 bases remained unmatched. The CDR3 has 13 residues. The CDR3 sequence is CAISGTTGGEQYF. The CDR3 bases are TGTGCCATCAGCGGCACGACAGGGGGAGAGCAGTACTTC.

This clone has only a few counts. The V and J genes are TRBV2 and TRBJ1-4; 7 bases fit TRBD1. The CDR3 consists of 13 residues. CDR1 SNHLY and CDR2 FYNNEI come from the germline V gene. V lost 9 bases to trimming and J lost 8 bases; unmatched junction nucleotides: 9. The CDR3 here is CARKTGAGEKLFF. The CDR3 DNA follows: TGTGCCAGAAAAACAGGGGCGGGCGAAAAACTGTTTTTT.

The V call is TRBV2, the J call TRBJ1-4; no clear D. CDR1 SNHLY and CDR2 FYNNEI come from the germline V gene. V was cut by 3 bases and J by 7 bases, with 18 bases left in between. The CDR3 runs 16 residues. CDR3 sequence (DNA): TGTGCCAGCAGTGATGTAGTGGCCGGCGCAGGTGAAAAACTGTTTTTT. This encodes CASSDVVAGAGEKLFF.

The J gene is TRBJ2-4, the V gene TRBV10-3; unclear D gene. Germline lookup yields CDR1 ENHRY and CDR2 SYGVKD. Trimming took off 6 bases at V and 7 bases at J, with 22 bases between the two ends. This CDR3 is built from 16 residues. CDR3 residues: CAISDRRAPKGNIQYF. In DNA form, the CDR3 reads TGTGCCATCAGCGACCGCCGGGCTCCAAAAGGGAACATTCAGTACTTC.

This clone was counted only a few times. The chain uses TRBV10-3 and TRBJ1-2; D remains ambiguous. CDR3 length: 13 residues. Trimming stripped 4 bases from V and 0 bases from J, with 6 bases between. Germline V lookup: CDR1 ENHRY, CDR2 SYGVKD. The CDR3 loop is CAISGQTNYGYTF. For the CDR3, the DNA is TGTGCCATCAGTGGGCAGACTAACTATGGCTACACCTTC.

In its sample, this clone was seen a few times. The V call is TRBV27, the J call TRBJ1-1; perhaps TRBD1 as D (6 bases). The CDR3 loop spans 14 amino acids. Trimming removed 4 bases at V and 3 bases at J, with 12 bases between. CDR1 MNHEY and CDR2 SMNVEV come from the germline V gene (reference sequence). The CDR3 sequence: CASSWQGRHTEAFF. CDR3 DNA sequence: TGTGCCAGCAGTTGGCAGGGGCGGCACACTGAAGCTTTCTTT.

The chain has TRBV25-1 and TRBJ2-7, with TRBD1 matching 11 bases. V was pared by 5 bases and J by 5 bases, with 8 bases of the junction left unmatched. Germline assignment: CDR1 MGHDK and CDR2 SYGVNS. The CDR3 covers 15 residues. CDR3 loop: CASSHWDRGFDEQYF. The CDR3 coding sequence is TGTGCCAGCAGTCATTGGGACAGGGGGTTCGACGAGCAGTACTTC.

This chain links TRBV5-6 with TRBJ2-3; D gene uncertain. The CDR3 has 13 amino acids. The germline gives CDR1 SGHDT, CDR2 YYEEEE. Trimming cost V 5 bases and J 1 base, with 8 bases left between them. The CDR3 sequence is CASSFQRTDTQYF. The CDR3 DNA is TGTGCCAGCAGTTTTCAACGCACAGATACGCAGTATTTT.

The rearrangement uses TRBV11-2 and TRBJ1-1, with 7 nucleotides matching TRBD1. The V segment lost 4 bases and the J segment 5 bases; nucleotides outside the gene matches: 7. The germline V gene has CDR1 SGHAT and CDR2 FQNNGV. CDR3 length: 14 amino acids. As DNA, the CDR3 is TGTGCCAGCAGCTCCAGGGGGGGGGCAACTGAAGCTTTCTTT. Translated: CASSSRGGATEAFF.

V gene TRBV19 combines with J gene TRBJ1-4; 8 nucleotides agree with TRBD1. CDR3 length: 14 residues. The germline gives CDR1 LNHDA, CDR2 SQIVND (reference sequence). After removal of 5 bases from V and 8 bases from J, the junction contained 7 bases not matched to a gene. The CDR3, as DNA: TGTGCCAGTAGTTCCGACAGGGGAGGCGAAAAACTGTTTTTT. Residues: CASSSDRGGEKLFF.

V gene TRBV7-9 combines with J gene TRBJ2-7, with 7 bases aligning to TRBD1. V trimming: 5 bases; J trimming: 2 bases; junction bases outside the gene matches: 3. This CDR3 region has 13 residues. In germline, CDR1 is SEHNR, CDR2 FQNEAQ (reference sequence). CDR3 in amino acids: CASSRGQTYEQYF. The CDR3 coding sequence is TGTGCCAGCAGCCGGGGACAGACCTACGAGCAGTACTTC.

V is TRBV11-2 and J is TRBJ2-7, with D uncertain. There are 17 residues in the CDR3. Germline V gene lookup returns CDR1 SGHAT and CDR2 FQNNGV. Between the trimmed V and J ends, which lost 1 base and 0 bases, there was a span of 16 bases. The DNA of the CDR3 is TGTGCCAGCAGCTTAGTATCCGGGTCGAGTATCTCCTACGAGCAGTACTTC. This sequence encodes CASSLVSGSSISYEQYF.

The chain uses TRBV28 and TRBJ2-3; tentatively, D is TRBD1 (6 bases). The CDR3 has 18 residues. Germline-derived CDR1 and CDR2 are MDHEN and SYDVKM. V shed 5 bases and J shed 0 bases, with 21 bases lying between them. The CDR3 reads CASSPPPTGLTSTDTQYF. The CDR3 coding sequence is TGTGCCAGCAGTCCTCCTCCGACAGGTTTGACTAGCACAGATACGCAGTATTTT.

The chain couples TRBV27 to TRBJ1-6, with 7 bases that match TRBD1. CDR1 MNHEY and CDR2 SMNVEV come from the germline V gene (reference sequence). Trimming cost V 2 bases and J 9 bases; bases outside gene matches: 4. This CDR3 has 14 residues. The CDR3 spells CASSLGQGGSPLHF. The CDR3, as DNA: TGTGCCAGCAGTTTAGGCCAGGGGGGTTCACCCCTCCACTTT.

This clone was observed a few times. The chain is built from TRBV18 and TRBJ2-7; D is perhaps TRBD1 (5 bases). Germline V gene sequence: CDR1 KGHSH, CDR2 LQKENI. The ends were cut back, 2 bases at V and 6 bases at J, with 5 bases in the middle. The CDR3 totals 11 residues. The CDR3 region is CASSPGAEQYF. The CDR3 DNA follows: TGTGCCAGCTCACCAGGGGCCGAGCAGTACTTC.